The clone carrying this T cell receptor (beta chain) was detected only once. What it binds is unknown. Clones were read by immunoSEQ multiplex PCR, and TCRdb kept only the in-frame ones, dropping some. The data hold approximately 600,000 clones, with about 95% observed a single time. This sample is drawn from a study of shared clonotypes between healthy human individuals. Study observations and caveats: Clonotype sharing among donors likely depends on sequencing depth. A reduction in generation probabilities was seen for non-shared clonotypes relative to those shared by all four donors. Only blood was sampled; tissue repertoires likely differ.

V lost 3 bases and J lost 0, with 8 bases in between. From germline, CDR1 is ENHRY and CDR2 SYGVKD. This CDR3 spans 14 amino acids. Positively selected for CCR7, the CD45RO-negative cells used as naive CD8 cells excluded terminally differentiated effector memory CD45RA+ cells. Sequenced input: naive CD8+ T cells sorted from blood. This TCR derives from a woman in her thirties in good health. The rearrangement joins TRBV10-3 to TRBJ1-1; the D is unclear. For the CDR3, the DNA is TGTGCCATCAGTGACGTGGTGATGAACACTGAAGCTTTCTTT. This encodes CAISDVVMNTEAFF.